The entry that follows covers one TCR beta chain sequence. Data came from immunoSEQ multiplex PCR; TCRdb stores just in-frame clones and leaves some out. The table records 15,000 to 20,000 clones, roughly 89% of them present only once. The source of the sample is a study of T cell changes during pregnancy in multiple sclerosis. The input for sequencing was CD8+ T cells from peripheral blood mononuclear cells, taken in the third trimester of pregnancy. The sequence was obtained from a female donor in good health, enrolled as a control in a pregnancy study.

The CDR3 is CASSPWGETSTDTQYF. In DNA form, the CDR3 reads TGCGCCAGCAGCCCCTGGGGGGAAACTAGCACAGATACGCAGTATTTT. This chain connects TRBV5-1 to TRBJ2-3; TRBD2 might be the D (6 bases). The CDR3 spans 16 residues. Germline V gene data show CDR1 as SGHRS and CDR2 as YFSETQ. The V end lost 4 bases, the J end lost 0 bases, and 15 bases lay between the germline ends.